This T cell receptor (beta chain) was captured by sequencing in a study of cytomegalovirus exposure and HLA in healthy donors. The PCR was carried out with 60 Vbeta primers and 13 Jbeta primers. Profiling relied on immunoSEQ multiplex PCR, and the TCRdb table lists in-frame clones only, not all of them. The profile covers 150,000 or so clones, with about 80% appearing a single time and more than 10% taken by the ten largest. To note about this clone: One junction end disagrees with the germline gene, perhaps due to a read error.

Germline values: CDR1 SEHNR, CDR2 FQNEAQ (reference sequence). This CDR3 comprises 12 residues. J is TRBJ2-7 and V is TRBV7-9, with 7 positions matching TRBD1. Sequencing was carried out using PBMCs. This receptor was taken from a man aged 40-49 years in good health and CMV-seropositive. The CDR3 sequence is CSSNRDSYEQYF. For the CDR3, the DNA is TGTTCCAGCAACCGGGACAGCTACGAGCAGTACTTC.